Following are 16 T cell receptor beta chains from one sample sequenced in a study of CD8 T cells in Susac syndrome. When the RNA was reverse transcribed, random hexamers were used with an input of roughly 0.45 to 1 ug. TCRdb called the immunoSEQ multiplex PCR reads again in MiXCR, with one record for every CDR3 protein. Of approximately 150,000 distinct CDR3 sequences in the sample, roughly 95% were seen once. What was sequenced was CD4+ T cells from PBMCs. The origin of the receptors is a human donor in good health.

The rearrangement uses TRBV18 and TRBJ2-1, with 9 bases aligning to TRBD2. CDR1 is KGHSH and CDR2 is LQKENI in the germline V gene. The J segment lost 0 bases and the V segment lost 0 bases, leaving 3 bases of the junction unmatched. CDR3 length: 17 amino acids. The CDR3 here is CASSPPISGSSYNEQFF. In DNA form, the CDR3 reads TGTGCCAGCTCACCACCGATTAGCGGGAGCTCCTACAATGAGCAGTTCTTC.

The chain recombines TRBV27 with TRBJ2-3, with D perhaps TRBD2 (5 bases). Germline V gene lookup returns CDR1 MNHEY and CDR2 SMNVEV (reference sequence). Trimming removed 4 bases at V and 4 bases at J, with 12 bases between. The CDR3 runs to 14 residues. In nucleotides, the CDR3 is TGTGCCAGCAGTTCAAGCGGTGTCCCAGATACGCAGTATTTT. This sequence encodes CASSSSGVPDTQYF.

The J gene is TRBJ1-1, the V gene TRBV30, with a weak D call TRBD1 (6 bases). V was trimmed by 3 bases and J by 11 bases, leaving 13 bases between them. The CDR3 sequence is 11 residues long. Germline V gene sequence: CDR1 GTSNPN, CDR2 SVGIG (reference sequence). The CDR3 DNA follows: TGTGCCTGGAGCGTAGGGGGTGACGCTTTCTTT. This encodes CAWSVGGDAFF.

The CDR3 loop is CTTRSGLGEQFF. In DNA form, the CDR3 reads TGCACCACGAGGTCGGGCCTAGGGGAGCAGTTCTTC. The V gene is TRBV29-1, the J gene TRBJ2-1, with D hard to call. CDR1 and CDR2 from the germline V gene are SQVTM and ANQGSEA. CDR3 length: 12 residues.

The chain recombines TRBV5-6 with TRBJ1-2; 10 bases agree with TRBD1. The junction had 1 base not matched to a gene; V was cut back by 3 bases and J by 2 bases. CDR1 SGHDT and CDR2 YYEEEE come from the germline V gene. This CDR3 has 14 residues. The CDR3 loop reads CASSSTGGNYGYTF. In nucleotides, the CDR3 is TGTGCCAGCAGCTCGACAGGGGGCAACTATGGCTACACCTTC.

The chain combines TRBV3-1 with TRBJ1-2; D perhaps matches TRBD1 (5 bases). V lost 1 base and J 4 bases, leaving 19 bases between the germline ends. From germline, CDR1 is LGHDT and CDR2 YNNKEL (reference sequence). CDR3 size: 17 residues. CDR3 nucleotide sequence: TGTGCCAGCAGCCAAGCCCGAGCAGGGAGCTGGGTCTATGGCTACACCTTC. Protein: CASSQARAGSWVYGYTF. Based on the CDR3 plus reference TRBV3-1 and TRBJ1-2, the full variable domain is DTAVSQTPKYLVTQMGNDKSIKCEQNLGHDTMYWYKQDSKKFLKIMFSYNNKELIINETVPNRFSPKSPDKAHLNLHINSLELGDSAVYFCASSQARAGSWVYGYTFGSGTRLTVV.

The chain links TRBV20-1 to TRBJ2-5, with 9 nucleotides matching TRBD2. CDR3 length: 13 residues. Trimming took 3 bases from V and 3 from J; bases not matched to a gene: 2. Germline V gene data show CDR1 as DFQATT and CDR2 as SNEGSKA (reference sequence). Here the CDR3 reads CSARASGEETQYF. DNA for the CDR3: TGCAGTGCTAGGGCTAGCGGGGAAGAGACCCAGTACTTC.

The chain is built from TRBV29-1 and TRBJ1-5; the D gene is possibly TRBD1 (5 bases). This CDR3 has 15 amino acids. Germline-derived CDR1 and CDR2 are SQVTM and ANQGSEA. V lost 6 bases and J lost 2, with 17 bases in between. In nucleotides, the CDR3 is TGCAGCGTGGCCGAGGGGCTCCTTGGCAATCAGCCCCAGCATTTT. Amino acids: CSVAEGLLGNQPQHF.

The DNA of the CDR3 is TGTGCCAGCAGCTCAAACAGGGGTGCGCTGGGGGAGACCCAGTACTTC. Translating it yields CASSSNRGALGETQYF. The rearrangement joins TRBV7-9 to TRBJ2-5; 7 nucleotides align to TRBD1. The CDR3 runs 16 residues. With 4 bases clipped from V and 5 bases from J, the junction kept 13 bases outside the gene matches. Germline V gene sequence: CDR1 SEHNR, CDR2 FQNEAQ (reference sequence).

As to this clonotype: One junction end disagrees with the germline gene, perhaps due to a read error. The V gene is TRBV27, the J gene TRBJ1-1; the match to TRBD1 covers 9 bases. Germline-derived CDR1 and CDR2 are MNHEY and SMNVEV (reference sequence). The CDR3 has 14 amino acids. The CDR3 nucleotides are TGTGCCAGCAGTTATGGACAGGGGAACACTGAAGCCTTCTTT. This translates into CASSYGQGNTEAFF.

This sequence joins TRBV20-1 and TRBJ1-5, with TRBD1 matching over 8 bases. The CDR3 is made up of 14 amino acids. J gave up 4 bases and V 6 bases, and 8 bases lay outside the gene matches. From germline, CDR1 is DFQATT and CDR2 SNEGSKA (reference sequence). CDR3 DNA: TGCAGTGCCGCGACAGGGGAGACTAATCAGCCCCAGCATTTT. Its protein product is CSAATGETNQPQHF.

This rearrangement joins TRBV30 to TRBJ2-1; 9 bases line up with TRBD2. The CDR3 has 15 residues. Per germline, CDR1 GTSNPN and CDR2 SVGIG (reference sequence). After removal of 3 bases from V and 2 bases from J, the junction contained 5 bases not matched to a gene. CDR3 sequence reads: CAWRFSGSTYNEQFF. CDR3 coding DNA: TGTGCCTGGAGGTTTAGCGGGAGTACCTACAATGAGCAGTTCTTC.

This chain joins TRBV7-2 and TRBJ2-5; weak D call: TRBD1 (6 bases). Trimming stripped 2 bases from V and 5 bases from J, with 15 bases between. The germline V gene has CDR1 SGHTA and CDR2 FQGNSA. This CDR3 spans 15 amino acids. The CDR3 sequence: CASSLRTGKRETQYF. The DNA for the CDR3 is TGTGCCAGCAGCTTAAGAACAGGGAAGAGGGAGACCCAGTACTTC.

V usage is TRBV2 and J usage is TRBJ1-1; 10 positions match TRBD1. With 6 bases clipped from V and 4 bases from J, the junction kept 5 bases outside the gene matches. The germline CDR1 and CDR2 sequences are SNHLY and FYNNEI. The CDR3 is 14 amino acids. The CDR3 region is CASSARTGGTEAFF. The CDR3 DNA reads as TGTGCCAGCAGCGCAAGGACAGGGGGCACTGAAGCTTTCTTT.

This chain links TRBV2 with TRBJ2-5; TRBD1 aligns across 9 bases. V gave up 6 bases and J gave up 4 bases; unmatched junction bases: 9. Germline V CDR1 and CDR2: SNHLY, FYNNEI. The CDR3 sequence is 15 residues long. Written as DNA, the CDR3 is TGTGCCAGCAGCCCCGGACAGGGGAGGGCAGAGACCCAGTACTTC. Translating gives CASSPGQGRAETQYF.

The chain carries TRBV5-1 and TRBJ2-7, with TRBD1 matching over 8 bases. The CDR3 totals 15 residues. V shed 4 bases, J shed 2 bases, and the junction held 8 bases outside the gene matches. Germline V gene sequence: CDR1 SGHRS, CDR2 YFSETQ. The CDR3 nucleotides are TGCGCCAGCAGCCCCAGACAGGGGACCACCTACGAGCAGTACTTC. Translating gives CASSPRQGTTYEQYF.